This is a list of T cell receptor beta chains from one sample in a study of Ad26.COV2.S vaccination and SARS-CoV-2 variants. Some clones are missing from TCRdb's copy, which holds only in-frame ones; the method was immunoSEQ multiplex PCR. The table lists 380,000 or so clones, 85% to 90% of them singletons. The sequencing here drew on peripheral blood, taken in a trial of Ad26.COV2.S vaccine versus placebo. These receptors originate from a person between 18 and 59 years old who received the Ad26.COV2.S COVID-19 vaccine or a placebo. CDR3s include the opening cysteine and the closing phenylalanine or tryptophan. The D gene is left open where the match is weak. Clone size, where shown, is once, few, many, or a class for clones that have expanded.

V gene: TRBV4-3
J gene: TRBJ1-2
D gene: NA
CDR3 length: 14
clone size: NA
CDR3 DNA: TGCGCCAGCAGCCAAGATTCCGTCGGGGATGGCTACACCTTC
CDR3 protein: CASSQDSVGDGYTF

V gene: TRBV19
J gene: TRBJ1-5
D gene: TRBD1
CDR3 length: 17
clone size: NA
CDR3 DNA: TGTGCCAGTAGTCCGCTAGGGGGACAGGCACTTAATCAGCCCCAGCATTTT
CDR3 protein: CASSPLGGQALNQPQHF

V gene: TRBV6-2/TRBV6-3
J gene: TRBJ1-1
D gene: NA
CDR3 length: 16
clone size: NA
CDR3 DNA: TGTGCCAGCAGTTACTCGGGAATTCAAGTGCCTAGTGAAGCTTTCTTT
CDR3 protein: CASSYSGIQVPSEAFF

V gene: TRBV9
J gene: TRBJ1-4
D gene: TRBD1
CDR3 length: 14
clone size: NA
CDR3 DNA: TGTGCCAGCAGCGAACGGGACAGAGGTGAAAAACTGTTTTTT
CDR3 protein: CASSERDRGEKLFF

V gene: TRBV28
J gene: TRBJ1-1
D gene: NA
CDR3 length: 15
clone size: NA
CDR3 DNA: TGTGCCAGCAGTTTATATCAACAGCTGAACACTGAAGCTTTCTTT
CDR3 protein: CASSLYQQLNTEAFF

V gene: TRBV2
J gene: TRBJ1-3
D gene: TRBD1
CDR3 length: 14
clone size: NA
CDR3 DNA: TGTGCCAGCAGTTGGGGACAGGATGGAAACACCATATATTTT
CDR3 protein: CASSWGQDGNTIYF

V gene: TRBV10-3
J gene: TRBJ2-1
D gene: TRBD2
CDR3 length: 16
clone size: NA
CDR3 DNA: TGTGCCATCAGTGAGGGGGTTGCGGGGGGCTACAATGAGCAGTTCTTC
CDR3 protein: CAISEGVAGGYNEQFF

V gene: TRBV5-4
J gene: TRBJ2-3
D gene: NA
CDR3 length: 15
clone size: once
CDR3 DNA: TGTGCCAGCAGCTTGAGGGGGGAAATAGGTGATACGCAGTATTTT
CDR3 protein: CASSLRGEIGDTQYF

V gene: TRBV19
J gene: TRBJ1-1
D gene: NA
CDR3 length: 15
clone size: once
CDR3 DNA: TGTGCCAGTAGTATGTGGGACTCGGACAACACTGAAGCTTTCTTT
CDR3 protein: CASSMWDSDNTEAFF

V gene: TRBV27
J gene: TRBJ1-6
D gene: NA
CDR3 length: 15
clone size: NA
CDR3 DNA: TGTGCCAGCAGTACCCAGGGCTCCTATAATTCACCCCTCCACTTT
CDR3 protein: CASSTQGSYNSPLHF

V gene: TRBV5-1
J gene: TRBJ1-1
D gene: NA
CDR3 length: 14
clone size: NA
CDR3 DNA: TGCGCCAGCAGCTTGGAACGGGGTCAGGCTGAAGCTTTCTTT
CDR3 protein: CASSLERGQAEAFF

V gene: TRBV27
J gene: TRBJ2-1
D gene: TRBD1
CDR3 length: 17
clone size: NA
CDR3 DNA: TGTGCCAGCAGTTTACTACAGGGGGCGCGGACCTACAATGAGCAGTTCTTC
CDR3 protein: CASSLLQGARTYNEQFF

V gene: TRBV2
J gene: TRBJ1-1
D gene: NA
CDR3 length: 15
clone size: many
CDR3 DNA: TGTGCCAGCATAGGAGCAGCAAAGAGAAACACTGAAGCTTTCTTT
CDR3 protein: CASIGAAKRNTEAFF

V gene: TRBV7-8
J gene: TRBJ1-4
D gene: NA
CDR3 length: 16
clone size: NA
CDR3 DNA: TGTGCCAGCAGCTTAGCGCGGGCAGAACCCAATGAAAAACTGTTTTTT
CDR3 protein: CASSLARAEPNEKLFF

V gene: TRBV10-2
J gene: TRBJ2-1
D gene: NA
CDR3 length: 16
clone size: NA
CDR3 DNA: TGCGCCAGCAGTGAGTCGGTGGTGGTTGTCTCGGATGAGCAGTTCTTC
CDR3 protein: CASSESVVVVSDEQFF

V gene: TRBV7-9
J gene: TRBJ1-6
D gene: TRBD1
CDR3 length: 14
clone size: NA
CDR3 DNA: TGTGCCAGCAGCCCCTCAGGGGGGTATTCACCCCTCCACTTT
CDR3 protein: CASSPSGGYSPLHF

V gene: TRBV13
J gene: TRBJ2-7
D gene: TRBD2
CDR3 length: 14
clone size: NA
CDR3 DNA: TGTGCCAGCCGACGAAGCGGGGGTGGCTACGAGCAGTACTTC
CDR3 protein: CASRRSGGGYEQYF

V gene: TRBV27
J gene: TRBJ1-5
D gene: NA
CDR3 length: 12
clone size: once
CDR3 DNA: TGTGCCAGCCAGGGTGTGGGTCAGCCCCAGCATTTT
CDR3 protein: CASQGVGQPQHF

V gene: TRBV4-1
J gene: TRBJ2-5
D gene: TRBD2
CDR3 length: 15
clone size: NA
CDR3 DNA: TGCGCCAGCAGCCACGTAGCGGGGAAACAAGAGACCCAGTACTTC
CDR3 protein: CASSHVAGKQETQYF

V gene: TRBV10-3
J gene: TRBJ1-5
D gene: TRBD1
CDR3 length: 15
clone size: NA
CDR3 DNA: TGTGCCATCAGTGAAGGGACAGGGGGCGCTCAGCCCCAGCATTTT
CDR3 protein: CAISEGTGGAQPQHF

V gene: TRBV7-9
J gene: TRBJ2-1
D gene: NA
CDR3 length: 13
clone size: NA
CDR3 DNA: TGTGCCAGCAGCTTCTACTCATACAATGAGCAGTTCTTC
CDR3 protein: CASSFYSYNEQFF

V gene: TRBV6-1
J gene: TRBJ2-1
D gene: NA
CDR3 length: 12
clone size: NA
CDR3 DNA: TGTGCCAGCAGTGATGGGACTGGGTCTCAGTTCTTC
CDR3 protein: CASSDGTGSQFF

V gene: TRBV7-9
J gene: TRBJ2-5
D gene: NA
CDR3 length: 13
clone size: NA
CDR3 DNA: TGTGCCAGCAGCGAGAAGTACCAAGAGACCCAGTACTTC
CDR3 protein: CASSEKYQETQYF